The rows below give T cell receptor beta chains drawn from one sample of a study of blood T cell repertoires in COVID-19. Sequencing was performed with immunoSEQ multiplex PCR; in TCRdb, only in-frame clones are kept and a portion is missing. Here the sample spans 100,000 to 150,000 clones, approximately 81% being singletons. Sequencing was carried out using peripheral blood. These receptors were collected from a man aged 55 to 69 with acute or convalescent COVID-19. CDR3s include the opening cysteine and the closing phenylalanine or tryptophan. A D gene is named only where the DNA matches it firmly. Size is omitted from some rows. Given values are once, few, many or a class for expanded clones.

>-|TRBV18|14|-|TRBJ2-2
TGTGCCAGCTCACCAGCGGGGACCACCGGGGAGCTGTTTTTT
CASSPAGTTGELFF
>-|TRBV6-6|14|once|TRBJ1-1
TGTGCCAGCAGTCGACAGACAACGAACACTGAAGCTTTCTTT
CASSRQTTNTEAFF
>-|TRBV19|14|-|TRBJ2-7
TGTGCCAGTAGTAGCCGGGGGAAGGGGTACGAGCAGTACTTC
CASSSRGKGYEQYF
>-|TRBV4-1|15|-|TRBJ1-2
TGCGCCAGCAGCCCTCCTACCTTGGGGAGCAATGGCTACACCTTC
CASSPPTLGSNGYTF
>TRBD1|TRBV5-6|14|-|TRBJ1-2
TGTGCCAGCAGCTTGCGGGACAGGAACTATGGCTACACCTTC
CASSLRDRNYGYTF
>-|TRBV7-8|16|-|TRBJ1-6
TGTGCCAGCAGCTTAGAGACAGAAAACTCGGGTTCACCCCTCCACTTT
CASSLETENSGSPLHF
>TRBD1|TRBV5-4|16|few|TRBJ1-1
TGTGCCAGCAGCTCTCGACAGGGGAGATTGAACACTGAAGCTTTCTTT
CASSSRQGRLNTEAFF
>-|TRBV5-6|15|-|TRBJ1-2
TGTGCCAGCAGCTTGGAGGGGGTAGTCAGCTATGGCTACACCTTC
CASSLEGVVSYGYTF
>TRBD2|TRBV30|12|once|TRBJ2-1
TGTGCCTGGGTACCAGGACTAGCGGAGCAGTTCTTC
CAWVPGLAEQFF
>-|TRBV5-1|14|-|TRBJ1-6
TGCGCCAGCAGCTTGGACAGGGATAATTCACCCCTCCACTTT
CASSLDRDNSPLHF
>TRBD2|TRBV6-1|15|once|TRBJ2-7
TGTGCCAGCAGTGAAGGTTTAGCGGGAGCTTACGAGCAGTACTTC
CASSEGLAGAYEQYF
>TRBD2|TRBV4-2|18|-|TRBJ2-3
TGTGCCAGCAGCCAAGAACTAGCGGGGTACGGGGGCACAGATACGCAGTATTTT
CASSQELAGYGGTDTQYF
>-|TRBV27|15|-|TRBJ1-2
TGTGCCAGCAGTACCCAACAGTTCCCCCACTATGGCTACACCTTC
CASSTQQFPHYGYTF
>TRBD1|TRBV10-3|14|-|TRBJ2-5
TGTGCCATCAGGTCGGGACAGGGAAAAGAGACCCAGTACTTC
CAIRSGQGKETQYF
>TRBD2|TRBV7-2|16|-|TRBJ2-1
TGTGCCAGCAGCTTAGCCCGAGTAGCGGGCTCCAATGAGCAGTTCTTC
CASSLARVAGSNEQFF
>TRBD1|TRBV5-1|15|-|TRBJ2-6
TGCGCCAGCAGAGACAGGGTCTTTGGGGCCAACGTCCTGACTTTC
CASRDRVFGANVLTF
>TRBD2|TRBV7-3|18|-|TRBJ2-2
TGTGCCAGCAGCTTAGGACCGGGACTAGCGGAAAAAGGCGGGGAGCTGTTTTTT
CASSLGPGLAEKGGELFF
>TRBD1|TRBV27|16|-|TRBJ2-7
TGTGCCAGCAGCGGTACCCGGGACAGAACTGCCTACGAGCAGTACTTC
CASSGTRDRTAYEQYF
>TRBD1|TRBV3-1/TRBV3-2|15|once|TRBJ1-6
TGTGCCAGCAGAGACACGACAGGGAGTAATTCACCCCTCCACTTT
CASRDTTGSNSPLHF
>-|TRBV5-1|15|-|TRBJ1-2
TGCGCCAGCAGCTTGTCAGGCCAGAAGATTAATGGCTACACCTTC
CASSLSGQKINGYTF